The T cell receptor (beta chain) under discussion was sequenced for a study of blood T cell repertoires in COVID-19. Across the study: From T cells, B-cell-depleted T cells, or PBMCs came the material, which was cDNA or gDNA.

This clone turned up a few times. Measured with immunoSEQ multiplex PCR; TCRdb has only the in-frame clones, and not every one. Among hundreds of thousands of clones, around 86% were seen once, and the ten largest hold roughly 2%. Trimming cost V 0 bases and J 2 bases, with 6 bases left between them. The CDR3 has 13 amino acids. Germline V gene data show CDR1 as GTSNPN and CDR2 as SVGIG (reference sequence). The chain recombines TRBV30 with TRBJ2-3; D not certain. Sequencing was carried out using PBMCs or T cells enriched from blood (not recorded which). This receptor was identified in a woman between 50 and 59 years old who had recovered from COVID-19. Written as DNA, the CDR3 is TGTGCCTGGAGTGTCGAAGCCACAGATACGCAGTATTTT. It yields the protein CAWSVEATDTQYF.